This T cell receptor (beta chain) stems from a study of regulatory T cells in long-lasting Graves disease. The CDR3 is 18 amino acids. The V gene lost 5 bases and the J gene lost 0 bases, with 20 bases spanning the gap. Germline values: CDR1 MNHNS, CDR2 SASEGT. iRepertoire HTBI primers and Arm-PCR of CDR3 regions built TCR beta libraries. TCRdb re-called the multiplex PCR reads through MiXCR, storing one row per CDR3 protein. Among roughly 260,000 distinct CDR3 sequences listed, 18% were seen once. Time point of the sample: newly diagnosed GD, antithyroid drugs for less than 3 months. TCR sequences were obtained from RNA taken from PBMCs. A few counts support this clonotype. This sample also belongs to another study, concerning T cells in Graves' hyperthyroidism and ophthalmopathy.

The V and J genes are TRBV6-1 and TRBJ1-3, with D uncertain. This specimen was peripheral blood mononuclear cells (PBMCs), taken at new diagnosis, from a patient treated with antithyroid drugs. This clonotype was obtained from a young woman with Graves disease. DNA for the CDR3: TGTGCCAGCAGTCTCACGCGACCGACCCTCTTCTCTGGAAACACCATATATTTT. This translates into CASSLTRPTLFSGNTIYF.